The table lists the clone carrying this T cell receptor (beta chain) with a few counts. The antigen is not known. This specimen comes from a study of cytomegalovirus exposure and HLA in healthy donors. V was clipped by 5 bases and J by 6 bases; unmatched bases: 5. The CDR3 runs to 14 residues. Per the germline V gene, CDR1 is SEHNR and CDR2 is FQNEAQ (reference sequence). The study ran its PCR with 60 Vbeta and 13 Jbeta primers. Here immunoSEQ multiplex PCR was the method, and the copy in TCRdb shows in-frame clones only, minus some. The data contain roughly 170,000 clones, around 83% of them singletons. General study findings and limits: There was a cluster of highly shared sequence variants that was likely a sequencing artifact. Some segments of the V type, notably TRBV6-2 and TRBV6-3, were excluded as indistinguishable. The listing of fewer than 200 TCR beta chains classed them as cytomegalovirus-associated. Evidence from a later analysis indicated that most CMV-associated TCR beta chains looked HLA-restricted.

The sequence derives from a girl aged 2-9 years in good health and CMV-seropositive. The chain couples TRBV7-9 to TRBJ1-5; 9 bases match TRBD1. The source material was PBMCs. CDR3 sequence reads: CASSPGQGFQPQHF. As DNA, the CDR3 is TGTGCCAGCAGCCCGGGACAGGGATTTCAGCCCCAGCATTTT.